A selection of T cell receptor beta chains follows, all from one sample in a study of CD8+ T cells in alopecia areata. Libraries were prepared by immunoSEQ multiplex PCR; TCRdb keeps only in-frame clonotypes and omits some of them. There are 130,000 to 150,000 clones in the sample; about 87% occur only once, and less than 15% lies in the top ten. The sample in question was CD8+ T cells sorted from blood, obtained at week 0. The receptors were sampled from a human donor with alopecia areata. CDR3s include the opening cysteine and the closing phenylalanine or tryptophan. A D gene is named only where the DNA matches it firmly. Part of the rows lack a size; the others show once, few, many or a class for expanded clones.

CDR3 protein | CDR3 DNA | V gene | D gene | J gene | clone size
CASSSGLAGYDNEQFF | TGCGCCAGCAGCTCGGGACTAGCGGGATACGACAATGAGCAGTTCTTC | TRBV5-1 | TRBD2 | TRBJ2-1 | -
CASSLAAGPTEAFF | TGCGCCAGCAGCTTGGCCGCAGGGCCCACTGAAGCTTTCTTT | TRBV5-1 | - | TRBJ1-1 | -
CASSDAADSTDTQYF | TGTGCCAGCAGTGACGCGGCAGATAGCACAGATACGCAGTATTTT | TRBV6-4 | - | TRBJ2-3 | -
CASSVPAGDLRSGGELFF | TGTGCCAGCAGTGTCCCAGCGGGGGACCTCCGGTCAGGAGGGGAGCTGTTTTTT | TRBV2 | TRBD2 | TRBJ2-2 | -
CASSSGLAEGNTDTQYF | TGCGCCAGCAGCTCAGGGTTAGCGGAGGGGAACACAGATACGCAGTATTTT | TRBV5-1 | - | TRBJ2-3 | -
CASSKRQGVHQPQHF | TGCGCCAGCAGCAAAAGACAGGGGGTACATCAGCCCCAGCATTTT | TRBV4-1 | TRBD1 | TRBJ1-5 | -
CASSEASGGALMSGELFF | TGTGCCAGCAGTGAAGCCAGCGGGGGGGCCCTGATGTCCGGGGAGCTGTTTTTT | TRBV2 | TRBD2 | TRBJ2-2 | -
CASPKVHLSYEQYF | TGTGCCAGCCCTAAAGTACATCTCTCCTACGAGCAGTACTTC | TRBV6-6 | - | TRBJ2-7 | -
CASRDNRPYEQYF | TGTGCCAGCAGGGACAACCGACCCTACGAGCAGTACTTC | TRBV6-1 | - | TRBJ2-7 | -
CASSQYGLAGGSSYEQYF | TGCGCCAGCAGCCAATATGGACTAGCGGGAGGCTCCTCCTACGAGCAGTACTTC | TRBV4-1 | TRBD2 | TRBJ2-7 | -
CASSGNTIYF | TGTGCCAGCTCTGGAAACACCATATATTTT | TRBV9 | - | TRBJ1-3 | -
CASSPNRGRSEAFF | TGTGCCAGCTCACCAAACAGGGGTCGAAGTGAAGCTTTCTTT | TRBV18 | TRBD1 | TRBJ1-1 | few
CSVVGPLNTGELFF | TGCAGCGTTGTGGGCCCTTTAAACACCGGGGAGCTGTTTTTT | TRBV29-1 | - | TRBJ2-2 | -
CASSLFWNTGELFF | TGTGCCAGCAGTTTGTTCTGGAACACCGGGGAGCTGTTTTTT | TRBV27 | - | TRBJ2-2 | -
CASSPNNRDSYNSPLHF | TGTGCCAGCAGCCCTAACAACCGGGACAGTTATAATTCACCCCTCCACTTT | TRBV7-9 | TRBD1 | TRBJ1-6 | -
CASSRELDQETQYF | TGCGCCAGCAGCCGGGAGCTGGACCAAGAGACCCAGTACTTC | TRBV4-1 | - | TRBJ2-5 | -
CASSKAREVSNQPQHF | TGTGCCAGCAGCAAAGCTCGAGAGGTTAGCAATCAGCCCCAGCATTTT | TRBV21-1 | - | TRBJ1-5 | -
CASSGGQGVEDTQYF | TGCGCCAGCAGCGGGGGACAGGGAGTTGAAGATACGCAGTATTTT | TRBV5-1 | TRBD1 | TRBJ2-3 | -
CSVEVKGNTEAFF | TGCAGCGTTGAGGTCAAGGGGAACACTGAAGCTTTCTTT | TRBV29-1 | - | TRBJ1-1 | -
CASTGQSLYEQYF | TGCGCCAGCACAGGTCAATCTCTCTACGAGCAGTACTTC | TRBV5-1 | - | TRBJ2-7 | -
CASSPLLGAGNEQFF | TGTGCCAGCAGCCCTCTCCTTGGGGCAGGAAATGAGCAGTTCTTC | TRBV7-9 | - | TRBJ2-1 | -
CASSLWGEGSTEAFF | TGTGCCAGCAGTTTGTGGGGGGAAGGGAGCACTGAAGCTTTCTTT | TRBV27 | - | TRBJ1-1 | -
CAISGWDRYNEQFF | TGTGCCATCAGTGGATGGGACCGATACAATGAGCAGTTCTTC | TRBV10-3 | - | TRBJ2-1 | -
CASGPRSGGSYNEQFF | TGTGCCAGCGGCCCACGTAGCGGGGGATCCTACAATGAGCAGTTCTTC | TRBV7-9 | TRBD2 | TRBJ2-1 | -
CASTGGRAEQYF | TGTGCCAGCACCGGTGGAAGGGCCGAGCAGTACTTC | TRBV2 | - | TRBJ2-7 | -
CASSLVYGSYEQYF | TGTGCCAGCAGCTTGGTGTACGGCTCCTACGAGCAGTACTTC | TRBV5-4 | - | TRBJ2-7 | -
CSVEDPERVTYNEQFF | TGCAGCGTTGAAGATCCCGAAAGGGTGACATACAATGAGCAGTTCTTC | TRBV29-1 | - | TRBJ2-1 | -
CASSSEERSEQYF | TGTGCCAGCAGCTCCGAAGAGAGGTCCGAGCAGTACTTC | TRBV7-6 | - | TRBJ2-7 | once
CSVGLVAGEDTGELFF | TGCAGCGTTGGATTAGTAGCGGGAGAAGACACCGGGGAGCTGTTTTTT | TRBV29-1 | TRBD2 | TRBJ2-2 | -
CSAQGMDRGLTDTQYF | TGCAGCGCCCAGGGAATGGACAGGGGGCTGACAGATACGCAGTATTTT | TRBV29-1 | TRBD1 | TRBJ2-3 | once
CASSPLTGPDTQYF | TGTGCCAGCAGCCCATTGACAGGTCCAGATACGCAGTATTTT | TRBV7-3 | - | TRBJ2-3 | -
CASSSIAGAVSYEQYF | TGTGCCAGCAGTTCAATAGCGGGAGCGGTCTCCTACGAGCAGTACTTC | TRBV27 | TRBD2 | TRBJ2-7 | -
CASSLAQTYEQYF | TGTGCCAGCAGCTTAGCCCAGACTTACGAGCAGTACTTC | TRBV7-6 | - | TRBJ2-7 | -
CASEGGFSYEQYF | TGTGCCAGCGAGGGGGGCTTTTCCTACGAGCAGTACTTC | TRBV7-9 | - | TRBJ2-7 | once
CASGRAVYEQYF | TGCGCCAGCGGGAGGGCCGTCTACGAGCAGTACTTC | TRBV10-2 | TRBD2 | TRBJ2-7 | -
CSVETGPYEQYF | TGCAGCGTCGAAACAGGGCCCTACGAGCAGTACTTC | TRBV29-1 | - | TRBJ2-7 | -
CASSPRDYNEQFF | TGTGCCAGCAGCCCCAGGGACTACAATGAGCAGTTCTTC | TRBV7-2 | - | TRBJ2-1 | -
CASSVGQTPTNEQFF | TGTGCCAGCAGTGTGGGCCAAACGCCCACCAATGAGCAGTTCTTC | TRBV2 | - | TRBJ2-1 | -
CASSWAGSDTGELFF | TGTGCCAGCAGTTGGGCAGGATCAGACACCGGGGAGCTGTTTTTT | TRBV27 | - | TRBJ2-2 | -
CASSQRPGQGFYGYTF | TGCGCCAGCAGCCAGAGGCCGGGACAGGGGTTTTATGGCTACACCTTC | TRBV4-1 | TRBD1 | TRBJ1-2 | -
CASSSAGTEQYF | TGCGCCAGCAGCTCCGCAGGGACCGAGCAGTACTTC | TRBV5-1 | - | TRBJ2-7 | few
CASRKTGFGELFF | TGCGCCAGCAGGAAGACAGGGTTCGGGGAGCTGTTTTTT | TRBV4-1 | TRBD1 | TRBJ2-2 | -
CSVETGDYEQYF | TGCAGCGTAGAGACGGGTGACTACGAGCAGTACTTC | TRBV29-1 | - | TRBJ2-7 | once
CAWAHALGDGYTF | TGTGCCTGGGCCCACGCCCTAGGGGATGGCTACACCTTC | TRBV30 | - | TRBJ1-2 | once
CASSDGTAVLFF | TGTGCCAGCAGCGACGGAACCGCGGTGCTGTTTTTT | TRBV5-6 | - | TRBJ2-2 | -
CASRKVLQMNTEAFF | TGTGCCAGCAGGAAGGTCTTGCAGATGAACACTGAAGCTTTCTTT | TRBV5-6 | - | TRBJ1-1 | -
CASSHDTDLGAFF | TGCGCCAGCAGCCACGACACGGACTTAGGCGCTTTCTTT | TRBV5-1 | - | TRBJ1-1 | -